This T cell receptor (beta chain) was recovered during a study of blood T cell repertoires in COVID-19. On the study more broadly: Samples taken during acute and convalescent COVID-19 were collected in the United States, Italy and Spain. PBMCs, B-cell-depleted T cells, or T cells provided the cDNA or gDNA that made up the material.

Profiled with immunoSEQ multiplex PCR; TCRdb holds only in-frame clones, not every one. The sample consists of about 160,000 clones, 81% of them appearing once. Those enrolled, adults aged roughly 18 to 100 years, came from 24 US areas. The V segment lost 4 bases and the J segment 4 bases; nucleotides outside the gene matches: 8. The germline gives CDR1 SGDLS, CDR2 YYNGEE. The CDR3 covers 17 residues. The TCR was taken from a woman aged 40-49 years with acute COVID-19. The chain employs TRBV9 and TRBJ2-2; TRBD2 aligns across 12 bases. The specimen was PBMCs or T cells enriched from blood (not recorded which). The DNA for the CDR3 is TGTGCCAGCAGCCCCGGCGGACTAGCGGGACGCACCGGGGAGCTGTTTTTT. Translated: CASSPGGLAGRTGELFF.